This T cell receptor (beta chain) was identified in a study of T-cell memory formation after mild COVID-19 (dated by TCRdb to about 2021). Background on the whole study: TCR sequence clusters from the two donors were found to be largely donor specific. Two young, previously healthy adult volunteers, one female and one male, were included in the cohort. In a couple of donors, T-cell clones that expanded and contracted after mild COVID-19 were tracked by sequencing TCRalpha and TCRbeta repertoires over time. Overall study outcomes, separate from this receptor: The study covered only two mild cases, and larger cohorts including severe cases with pre-infection samples were considered necessary. The detection of some responding clones in pre-infection memory suggests that pre-existing cross-reactive memory T cells joined the SARS-CoV-2 response. Clones contracting from day 15 to 85 had balanced CD4/CD8 phenotypes, while a second wave expanding from day 15 to 37 was biased towards CD4+. Contracting CD4+ clones were found mainly in CM and EM memory subsets, while CD8+ clones were enriched in EMRA. Whether the second-wave clones peaking on day 37 were SARS-CoV-2 specific was not confirmed.

PBMCs were isolated by Ficoll-Paque density gradient centrifugation. A remark on this clonotype: Its antigen is unknown. It has no much larger one-base neighbor in the sample; base qualities were not kept.

The sequencer listed for this sample is Illumina NovaSeq 6000. cDNA libraries for TCRalpha and TCRbeta were prepared by 5'RACE using constant-segment primers, with sample barcodes and unique molecular identifiers added. Trizol reagent was used to extract RNA from every sample. Amplification of the libraries took two PCR steps, and the second step added a second sample barcode plus Illumina TruSeq adapters. Sequencing of libraries was performed on an Illumina NovaSeq with 2 x 150 bp paired-end reads. Regarding the original processing steps: Demultiplexing of reads and collapsing into UMI-guided consensus sequences were performed with migec v1.2.7. Using mixcr v2.1.11, the UMI consensuses were aligned to TRA and TRB V and J templates and assembled into clonotypes. A clonotype was counted as expanded or contracted only if both edgeR and NoisET called the change significant, with noise models trained on biological replicates. For edgeR calls, a false discovery rate-adjusted p below 0.01 and a log2 fold-change threshold of 1 were applied. As an exploratory analysis of dynamics, max-normalized trajectories of the 1000 most abundant clonotypes were examined by PCA with hierarchical clustering. Each responding clone was given a CD4 or CD8 phenotype based on the CD4+ and CD8+ repertoires, which had been sequenced separately. In TCRdb, the public reads were trimmed at Q25 with fastp and aligned with MiXCR, with productive beta chains retained. Rows merge per CDR3 protein into single entries with the most common DNA and genes. Clone size and V and J calls follow TCRdb, not the original study. The sample records under 350,000 distinct CDR3 sequences, about 16% of which are singletons. The ten largest make up roughly 22% of the sample.

Reading the germline V gene gives CDR1 SQVTM and CDR2 ANQGSEA. V lost 3 bases and J lost 4 bases; the stretch between them is 12 bases long. The CDR3 goes from the cysteine to the phenylalanine over 13 residues. Only the CDR3 portion is preserved as DNA: 39 bases, with reading frame beginning at the first base. Material: PBMCs or a T cell subset sorted from them (not recorded which). The V and J genes are TRBV29-1 and TRBJ1-2, with TRBD1 tentatively as D gene (5 bases match). The clonotype comes from a man aged 18-30 years who had mild COVID-19 (a few samples of this study predate the infection). The sample titles of this study are shuffled in the database, so cell type and time point are left out; the donor was told from shared clones. The CDR3 here reads CSVDGAGSYGYTF. The DNA is TGCAGCGTTGACGGGGCAGGGAGCTATGGCTACACCTTC.